Sequencing of this T cell receptor beta chain was carried out in a study of blood T cell repertoires in COVID-19. As for the study in general: Samples of COVID-19 (acute and convalescent) were obtained from the United States, Italy and Spain. The cDNA or gDNA used as material had been derived from T cells, B-cell-depleted T cells, or PBMCs.

This clone came up once. Trimming stripped 7 bases from V and 1 base from J, with 11 bases between. The CDR3 length is 14 residues. The germline V gene has CDR1 LNHDA and CDR2 SQIVND (reference sequence). Per the study methods: Scientists estimated how many nucleated cells there were by amplifying reference gene primers. Sequenced by immunoSEQ multiplex PCR; TCRdb stores in-frame clones only, minus some. The V and J calls and clone size are taken from that table; D and trimming were inferred from the DNA. The sample yields some 65,000 clones, more than 75% seen once. This clonotype originated in a man between 60 and 70 years old with acute or convalescent COVID-19. Input material: peripheral blood. V is TRBV19 and J is TRBJ1-3; D perhaps matches TRBD1 (5 bases). The CDR3 nucleotides read TGTGCCAGTATCTCACGGGGGTCTGGAAACACCATATATTTT. It yields the protein CASISRGSGNTIYF.